What follows describes a single T cell receptor beta chain. This table comes from immunoSEQ multiplex PCR, and its TCRdb copy is limited to in-frame clones, with some not included. The table has tens of thousands of clones, approximately 85% seen once. The sample is drawn from a study of blood T cell repertoires in COVID-19. The CDR3 totals 11 residues. With 5 bases removed from V and 8 bases from J, the gap between germline ends came to 10 bases. In germline, CDR1 is GTSNPN, CDR2 SVGIG (reference sequence). This clonotype was obtained from a man in his sixties with active or convalescent COVID-19. The material sequenced was peripheral blood. This chain uses TRBV30 with TRBJ2-1, with no clear D. The CDR3 DNA reads as TGTGCCTGGGAGAGAGGCCATGAGCAGTTCTTC. The encoded protein is CAWERGHEQFF. Combining the CDR3 with reference TRBV30 and TRBJ2-1 gives the whole variable domain SQTIHQWPATLVQPVGSPLSLECTVEGTSNPNLYWYRQAAGRGLQLLFYSVGIGQISSEVPQNLSASRPQDRQFILSSKKLLLSDSGFYLCAWERGHEQFFGPGTRLTVL.